Listed here are 13 T cell receptor beta chains from one sample, sequenced in a study of blood T cell repertoires in COVID-19. The repertoire was sequenced with immunoSEQ multiplex PCR; TCRdb's copy has only in-frame clones and lacks some. Among around 100,000 clones listed, 84% were seen once. The sequenced material came from peripheral blood. The receptor set was obtained from a human donor in a cohort sampled during active COVID-19.

The chain recombines TRBV19 with TRBJ1-5; D is possibly TRBD1 (6 bases). Germline assignment: CDR1 LNHDA and CDR2 SQIVND (reference sequence). V lost 7 bases and J 3 bases, leaving 13 bases between the germline ends. The CDR3 loop spans 14 amino acids. CDR3 nucleotide sequence: TGTGCCAGTAATACACAGGGCTACAATCAGCCCCAGCATTTT. This gives the protein CASNTQGYNQPQHF.

This clone has only one observation. V gene TRBV7-8 combines with J gene TRBJ1-1; D gene uncertain. V gave up 0 bases and J gave up 11 bases, with 13 bases separating them. CDR1 is SGHVS and CDR2 is FQNEAQ in the germline V gene. This CDR3 is 13 amino acids long. This CDR3 is CASSLAGQRGAFF. In nucleotides, the CDR3 is TGTGCCAGCAGCTTAGCGGGCCAGCGAGGGGCTTTCTTT.

The chain is built from TRBV5-4 and TRBJ1-5; D not resolved. Deletions cut 4 bases from V and 4 bases from J, with 15 bases between. This CDR3 comprises 15 residues. Per the germline V gene, CDR1 is SGHNT and CDR2 is YYREEE (reference sequence). The CDR3 DNA reads as TGTGCCAGCAGCCTTGGAGGCCGAACGAATCAGCCCCAGCATTTT. This encodes CASSLGGRTNQPQHF. The full variable domain, its missing parts supplied by reference TRBV5-4 and TRBJ1-5, is ETGVTQSPTHLIKTRGQQVTLRCSSQSGHNTVSWYQQALGQGPQFIFQYYREEENGRGNFPPRFSGLQFPNYSSELNVNALELDDSALYLCASSLGGRTNQPQHFGDGTRLSIL.

The chain couples TRBV3-1 (or the pseudogene TRBV3-2) to TRBJ2-2; 7 bases line up with TRBD1. With 6 bases clipped from V and 2 bases from J, the junction kept 6 bases outside the gene matches. Germline CDR1 reads LGHDT; CDR2 reads YNNKEL (reference sequence). CDR3 length: 15 residues. The DNA of the CDR3 is TGTGCCAGCAGTCGGACAGGCATTAACACCGGGGAGCTGTTTTTT. The encoded protein is CASSRTGINTGELFF.

A single count supports this clone. The chain has TRBV19 and TRBJ1-1, with unresolved D. V was shortened by 5 bases and J by 3 bases, with 10 bases between the two germline ends. Germline V gene lookup returns CDR1 LNHDA and CDR2 SQIVND (reference sequence). The CDR3 loop spans 13 amino acids. CDR3 region: CASSGNSYTEAFF. The CDR3 DNA sequence: TGTGCCAGTAGTGGCAACAGTTACACTGAAGCTTTCTTT.

The rearrangement joins TRBV5-6 to TRBJ1-2; weak D call: TRBD1 (5 bases). The germline V gene encodes CDR1 SGHDT and CDR2 YYEEEE. Trimming left V 3 bases short and J 1 base short, with 7 bases between. The CDR3 runs 13 residues. Written as DNA, the CDR3 is TGTGCCAGCAGCTCCGACAGTAACTATGGCTACACCTTC. This encodes CASSSDSNYGYTF.

This clone turned up a few times. The chain is built from TRBV5-1 and TRBJ1-5; D remains unclear. V shed 0 bases and J shed 0 bases, with 7 bases lying between them. Germline CDR1 is SGHRS and CDR2 is YFSETQ. The CDR3 spans 15 residues. CDR3 residues: CASSLGAYSNQPQHF. Written as DNA, the CDR3 is TGCGCCAGCAGCTTGGGCGCTTATAGCAATCAGCCCCAGCATTTT.

The chain uses TRBV7-6 and TRBJ2-3; TRBD2 matches 7 bases. Germline assignment: CDR1 SGHVS and CDR2 FNYEAQ. The CDR3 has 14 amino acids. After removal of 1 base from V and 7 bases from J, the junction contained 5 bases not matched to a gene. The CDR3 DNA reads TGTGCCAGCAGCTTAGATCCTAGCGGCAATACGCAGTATTTT. Amino acids: CASSLDPSGNTQYF. Supplemented by reference TRBV7-6 and TRBJ2-3, the full variable domain reads GAGVSQSPRYKVTKRGQDVALRCDPISGHVSLYWYRQALGQGPEFLTYFNYEAQQDKSGLPNDRFSAERPEGSISTLTIQRTEQRDSAMYRCASSLDPSGNTQYFGPGTRLTVL.

The V call is TRBV7-2, the J call TRBJ2-5, with TRBD2 as a possible D gene (7 bases). The V gene lost 5 bases and the J gene lost 4 bases, with 14 bases spanning the gap. The CDR3 spans 14 residues. Germline lookup yields CDR1 SGHTA and CDR2 FQGNSA. The CDR3 sequence is CASSPRGARETQYF. The CDR3 nucleotides read TGTGCCAGCAGCCCTCGGGGGGCGCGAGAGACCCAGTACTTC.

V usage is TRBV3-1 (or the pseudogene TRBV3-2) and J usage is TRBJ2-5; no firm D call. This CDR3 region has 12 residues. Germline CDR1 and CDR2: LGHDT and YNNKEL (reference sequence). V was trimmed by 5 bases and J by 7 bases, leaving 11 bases between them. The CDR3: CASSKLLGTQYF. The CDR3 coding sequence is TGTGCCAGCAGCAAACTTCTTGGGACCCAGTACTTC.

DNA for the CDR3: TGTGCCAGCAGCTTATTGGACGGGGGGTCGGGCGAGCAGTACTTC. Its translation is CASSLLDGGSGEQYF. The chain combines TRBV7-6 with TRBJ2-7; 7 bases align to TRBD2. Germline V gene lookup returns CDR1 SGHVS and CDR2 FNYEAQ. V shed 2 bases and J 6 bases; nucleotides not matched to a gene: 10. This CDR3 has 15 amino acids.

The rearrangement joins TRBV4-2 to TRBJ2-1; TRBD2 matches at 9 bases. Germline V gene lookup returns CDR1 LGHNA and CDR2 YNFKEQ. The CDR3 totals 16 residues. V lost 3 bases and J lost 7; bases outside the gene matches: 10. The chain's CDR3 is CASSQKHGGGVNEQFF. The CDR3 DNA reads as TGTGCCAGCAGCCAGAAGCATGGCGGGGGGGTTAATGAGCAGTTCTTC.

The chain is built from TRBV5-4 and TRBJ2-5; 7 bases are a match to TRBD1. Trimming took 2 bases from V and 1 from J; bases not matched to a gene: 11. Germline V CDR1 and CDR2: SGHNT, YYREEE (reference sequence). The CDR3 contains 17 residues. Here the CDR3 reads CASSFNRGGFSQETQYF. The CDR3 region has the DNA TGTGCCAGCAGCTTCAACAGGGGTGGGTTTAGCCAAGAGACCCAGTACTTC.